The 19 T cell receptor beta chains below come from one sample, sequenced in a study of response to subunit inactivated influenza vaccine. TCRdb analysed the RT-PCR reads with MiXCR anew, one entry per CDR3 protein. The sample consists of about half a million distinct CDR3 sequences, 25% of them appearing once. Sequenced here: CD4+ T cells sorted from PBMCs, sampled more than 4 days after vaccination. The receptors come from a man aged 45 to 65 who received an inactivated influenza vaccine.

The table lists this clonotype with a few counts. The V gene is TRBV5-6, the J gene TRBJ2-4; tentatively, D is TRBD1 (7 bases). Trimming cost V 1 base and J 9 bases, with 14 bases left between them. CDR1 and CDR2 (germline): SGHDT, YYEEEE. The CDR3 runs to 14 residues. CDR3 residues: CASSLPGGSGIQYF. CDR3 DNA sequence: TGTGCCAGCAGCTTGCCAGGGGGGAGTGGCATTCAGTACTTC.

This clonotype was recorded many times. This chain joins TRBV11-2 and TRBJ2-1; no definite D call. The CDR3 contains 14 residues. Trimming cost V 0 bases and J 7 bases, with 10 bases left between them. Germline values: CDR1 SGHAT, CDR2 FQNNGV. The CDR3, as DNA: TGTGCCAGCAGCTTAGATCCTTCAGGTAATGAGCAGTTCTTC. The encoded protein is CASSLDPSGNEQFF.

The chain carries TRBV24-1 and TRBJ2-3, with D perhaps matching TRBD2 (6 bases). The CDR3 contains 16 residues. Trimming removed 1 base from V and 0 bases from J, with 10 bases in between. Germline CDR1 KGHDR, CDR2 SFDVKD. The CDR3 here is CATSDFSAGSTDTQYF. As DNA, the CDR3 is TGTGCCACCAGTGATTTTTCCGCGGGGAGCACAGATACGCAGTATTTT.

This clonotype was seen a few times. The J gene is TRBJ1-2, the V gene TRBV7-2; D is possibly TRBD1 (6 bases). V was cut by 3 bases and J by 4 bases, with 21 bases left in between. The length of the CDR3 is 17 residues. The germline V gene has CDR1 SGHTA and CDR2 FQGNSA. This CDR3 is CASSLGAQEQLIYGYTF. The CDR3, as DNA: TGTGCCAGCAGCTTGGGGGCGCAGGAACAATTGATCTATGGCTACACCTTC.

V gene TRBV7-6 combines with J gene TRBJ2-1, with 10 bases matching TRBD1. The junction had 8 bases not matched to a gene; V was cut back by 0 bases and J by 9 bases. Germline loops: CDR1 SGHVS, CDR2 FNYEAQ. CDR3 size: 16 residues. The CDR3 DNA follows: TGTGCCAGCAGCTTAGCGCGCGGGACAGGGGTGGGTGAGCAGTTCTTC. As protein: CASSLARGTGVGEQFF. Full variable domain (missing parts from reference TRBV7-6 and TRBJ2-1): GAGVSQSPRYKVTKRGQDVALRCDPISGHVSLYWYRQALGQGPEFLTYFNYEAQQDKSGLPNDRFSAERPEGSISTLTIQRTEQRDSAMYRCASSLARGTGVGEQFFGPGTRLTVL.

V usage is TRBV5-1 and J usage is TRBJ1-1; 12 bases align to TRBD1. J was trimmed by 5 bases and V by 6 bases; bases with no gene match: 8. This CDR3 contains 15 residues. CDR1 and CDR2 (germline): SGHRS, YFSETQ. CDR3 in amino acids: CASNRDRGHSTEAFF. The CDR3 coding sequence is TGCGCCAGCAATCGGGACAGGGGGCATAGTACTGAAGCTTTCTTT.

This clonotype was seen repeatedly, ten times or more. V is TRBV6-2 or TRBV6-3 and J is TRBJ1-6, with no clear D. The CDR3 consists of 14 residues. Trimming pared 6 bases from V and 7 bases from J, leaving 13 bases between. The germline gives CDR1 MNHEY, CDR2 SVGEGT. Here the CDR3 DNA reads TGTGCCAGCAGCTCGGCGGGTCGGAATTCACCCCTCCACTTT. Translation gives CASSSAGRNSPLHF.

This clonotype has just one count. The chain uses TRBV4-3 and TRBJ2-1; D is undetermined. The CDR3 consists of 13 residues. V shed 1 base and J shed 9 bases, with 10 bases lying between them. Germline V gene sequence: CDR1 LGHNA, CDR2 YSLEER. The CDR3 sequence is CASSQGSPGEQFF. CDR3 in DNA: TGCGCCAGCAGCCAAGGTTCCCCGGGTGAGCAGTTCTTC.

This clonotype appeared a few times. The chain is built from TRBV5-4 and TRBJ1-1, with D unclear. Trimming took 4 bases from V and 1 from J, leaving 11 bases between them. This CDR3 spans 14 amino acids. CDR1 and CDR2 from the germline V gene are SGHNT and YYREEE (reference sequence). For the CDR3, the DNA is TGTGCCAGCAGCCTTGGGTTCGCGAACACTGAAGCTTTCTTT. As protein: CASSLGFANTEAFF.

This clonotype was seen a handful of times. V gene TRBV4-2 combines with J gene TRBJ2-7; 10 positions match TRBD1. Germline CDR1 reads LGHNA; CDR2 reads YNFKEQ. J was trimmed by 4 bases and V by 3 bases; bases with no gene match: 6. The CDR3 spans 15 residues. DNA of the CDR3: TGTGCCAGCAGCCATAACGGGGGACAGGGGTACGAGCAGTACTTC. Translation: CASSHNGGQGYEQYF.

This sequence joins TRBV12-3 or TRBV12-4 and TRBJ2-3; TRBD1 matches at 8 bases. There are 17 residues in the CDR3. V lost 7 bases, J lost 3 bases, and 15 bases stayed unmatched. CDR3 sequence reads: CASTRGRQGLGTDTQYF. In nucleotides, the CDR3 is TGTGCCAGCACTAGGGGCCGACAGGGGTTGGGGACAGATACGCAGTATTTT.

This clonotype was observed a few times. The chain links TRBV27 to TRBJ2-1; 14 bases line up with TRBD2. The germline V gene has CDR1 MNHEY and CDR2 SMNVEV (reference sequence). The CDR3 is 19 amino acids. Trimming took 4 bases from V and 1 from J; bases not matched to a gene: 9. The CDR3 nucleotides read TGTGCCAGCAGTTCCCGACTAGCGGGAGGGCCGGGGTCCTACAATGAGCAGTTCTTC. It encodes CASSSRLAGGPGSYNEQFF.

The chain has TRBV4-2 and TRBJ2-5; 7 bases match TRBD2. The CDR3 length is 15 residues. Germline V gene sequence: CDR1 LGHNA, CDR2 YNFKEQ. The ends lost 0 bases at V and 5 bases at J; junction bases unmatched: 6. The DNA of the CDR3 is TGTGCCAGCAGCCAAGATTTGAGGGAGGGGGAGACCCAGTACTTC. Translated, it gives CASSQDLREGETQYF.

This clonotype occurred a few times. V is TRBV14 and J is TRBJ2-1; D not resolved. Germline CDR1 and CDR2: SGHDN and FVKESK. The CDR3 spans 16 residues. The V end was cut by 0 bases, the J end by 1 base, with 10 bases between. The CDR3 protein is CASSQEQWDSYNEQFF. In nucleotides, the CDR3 is TGTGCCAGCAGCCAAGAACAGTGGGATTCCTACAATGAGCAGTTCTTC. The variable domain in full, with the rest retrieved from reference TRBV14 and TRBJ2-1, is EAGVTQFPSHSVIEKGQTVTLRCDPISGHDNLYWYRRVMGKEIKFLLHFVKESKQDESGMPNNRFLAERTGGTYSTLKVQPAELEDSGVYFCASSQEQWDSYNEQFFGPGTRLTVL.

This clonotype was found a few times. The chain employs TRBV7-9 and TRBJ2-1, with D perhaps matching TRBD2 (6 bases). Trimming shortened V by 5 bases and J by 5 bases, and 13 bases separated the two germline ends. Germline V gene sequence: CDR1 SEHNR, CDR2 FQNEAQ (reference sequence). The CDR3 runs to 14 residues. The CDR3 reads CASSPASVNNEQFF. DNA for the CDR3: TGTGCCAGCAGCCCGGCTAGCGTTAACAATGAGCAGTTCTTC.

The chain links TRBV6-1 to TRBJ2-5; 16 bases line up with TRBD2. The CDR3 totals 17 residues. The trim removed 5 bases at V and 4 bases at J, leaving 7 bases unmatched. In germline, CDR1 is MNHNS, CDR2 SASEGT. CDR3 sequence reads: CASSPGTSGRARETQYF. CDR3 bases: TGTGCCAGCAGTCCCGGGACTAGCGGGAGGGCCAGAGAGACCCAGTACTTC.

The chain recombines TRBV28 with TRBJ2-5; the D is unclear. The V end was cut by 4 bases, the J end by 3 bases, with 12 bases between. CDR1 is MDHEN and CDR2 is SYDVKM in the germline V gene. CDR3 size: 14 residues. CDR3 DNA sequence: TGTGCCAGCAGTTCGCATCTAGGAAAAGAGACCCAGTACTTC. Protein: CASSSHLGKETQYF. Full variable domain (rest looked up from reference TRBV28 and TRBJ2-5): DVKVTQSSRYLVKRTGEKVFLECVQDMDHENMFWYRQDPGLGLRLIYFSYDVKMKEKGDIPEGYSVSREKKERFSLILESASTNQTSMYLCASSSHLGKETQYFGPGTRLLVL.

This clonotype was detected only a few times. The chain carries TRBV10-3 and TRBJ2-2; tentatively, D is TRBD2 (6 bases). Germline V gene sequence: CDR1 ENHRY, CDR2 SYGVKD. V was clipped by 7 bases and J by 8 bases, with 17 bases between them. The length of the CDR3 is 14 residues. The CDR3 sequence: CAINRGKLGGELFF. CDR3 in DNA: TGTGCCATCAATCGCGGGAAGTTGGGTGGGGAGCTGTTTTTT.

The chain has TRBV19 and TRBJ2-1; tentatively, D is TRBD1 (6 bases). The CDR3 covers 13 residues. Trimming took 6 bases from V and 10 from J, leaving 16 bases between them. Looked up from germline, CDR1 is LNHDA and CDR2 is SQIVND (reference sequence). The CDR3 loop is CASRLTGLKEQFF. The CDR3 DNA reads TGTGCCAGTAGACTGACAGGCTTGAAGGAGCAGTTCTTC.